This TCR beta chain appears in the sequencing data of a study of T cell changes during pregnancy in multiple sclerosis. CDR1 and CDR2 from the germline V gene are LNHDA and SQIVND (reference sequence). This CDR3 region has 13 residues. Trimming removed 5 bases from V and 8 bases from J, with 15 bases in between. TCRdb's table, derived via immunoSEQ multiplex PCR, lists solely in-frame clones and lacks some. The table includes about 59,000 clones, 75% to 95% detected once. The genes are TRBV19 and TRBJ1-2; D possibly corresponds to TRBD1 (6 bases). This clonotype was obtained from a female donor with multiple sclerosis, enrolled in a pregnancy study. The sequences come from peripheral blood, collected before pregnancy. The CDR3 here is CASSADRRTGYTF. CDR3 nucleotides: TGTGCCAGTAGTGCCGACAGGCGGACAGGCTACACCTTC.